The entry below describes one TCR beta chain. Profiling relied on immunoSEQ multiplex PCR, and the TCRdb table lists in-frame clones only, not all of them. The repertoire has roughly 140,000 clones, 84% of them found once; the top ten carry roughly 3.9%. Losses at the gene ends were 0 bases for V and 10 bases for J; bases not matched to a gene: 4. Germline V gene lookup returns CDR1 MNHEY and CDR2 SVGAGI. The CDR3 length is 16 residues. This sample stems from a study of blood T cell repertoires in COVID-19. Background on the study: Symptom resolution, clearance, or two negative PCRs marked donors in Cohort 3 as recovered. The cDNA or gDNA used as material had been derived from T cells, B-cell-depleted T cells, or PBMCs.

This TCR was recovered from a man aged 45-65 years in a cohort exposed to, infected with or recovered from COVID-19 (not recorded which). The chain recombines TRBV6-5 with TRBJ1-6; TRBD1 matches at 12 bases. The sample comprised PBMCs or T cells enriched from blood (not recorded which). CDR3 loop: CASSYSGQGAVSPLHF. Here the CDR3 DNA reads TGTGCCAGCAGTTACTCGGGACAGGGGGCCGTATCACCCCTCCACTTT.